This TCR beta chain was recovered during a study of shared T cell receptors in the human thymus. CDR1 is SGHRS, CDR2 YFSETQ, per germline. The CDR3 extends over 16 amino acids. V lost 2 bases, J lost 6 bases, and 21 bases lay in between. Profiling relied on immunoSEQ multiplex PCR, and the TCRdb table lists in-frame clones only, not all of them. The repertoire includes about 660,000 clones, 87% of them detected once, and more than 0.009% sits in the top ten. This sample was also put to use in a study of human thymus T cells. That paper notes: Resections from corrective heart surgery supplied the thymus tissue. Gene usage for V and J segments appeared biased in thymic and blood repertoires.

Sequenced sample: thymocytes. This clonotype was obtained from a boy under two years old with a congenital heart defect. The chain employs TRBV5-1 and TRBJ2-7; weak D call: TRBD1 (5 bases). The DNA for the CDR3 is TGCGCCAGCAGCTTCCGTAGGCGGCAGGGCTTTGGCGAGCAGTACTTC. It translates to CASSFRRRQGFGEQYF.